This is a list of T cell receptor beta chains from one sample in a study of cytomegalovirus exposure and HLA in healthy donors. Sequencing used immunoSEQ multiplex PCR; TCRdb keeps in-frame clones, though not all of them. The repertoire has around 150,000 clones, 65% to 70% of them found once; the top ten carry 4.5%. Sequencing was carried out using PBMCs. These receptors were collected from a woman aged 18-29 years in good health and CMV-seropositive. Each CDR3 is given with its conserved first and last residue. A D gene is named only where the DNA matches it firmly. Not all rows give a size; the values are once, few, many and, for expanded clones, a class.

CDR3aa: CAWSVGTGANYGYTF; CDR3nt: TGTGCCTGGAGTGTAGGTACAGGGGCTAACTATGGCTACACCTTC; j_gene: TRBJ1-2; v_gene: TRBV30; d_gene: TRBD1; abundance: few
CDR3aa: CASSLGRRDTEAFF; CDR3nt: TGTGCCAGCAGTTTAGGGCGGAGGGACACTGAAGCTTTCTTT; j_gene: TRBJ1-1; v_gene: TRBV27; d_gene: .; abundance: .
CDR3aa: CASSRQGNYEQYF; CDR3nt: TGTGCCAGTAGCAGACAGGGTAACTACGAGCAGTACTTC; j_gene: TRBJ2-7; v_gene: TRBV19; d_gene: TRBD1; abundance: .
CDR3aa: CASTLVSSYNEQFF; CDR3nt: TGTGCCAGCACCCTAGTTAGCTCCTACAATGAGCAGTTCTTC; j_gene: TRBJ2-1; v_gene: TRBV7-9; d_gene: .; abundance: few
CDR3aa: CASSTIIGTGGRNTEAFF; CDR3nt: TGCGCCAGCAGCACCATCATTGGAACAGGGGGCAGGAACACTGAAGCTTTCTTT; j_gene: TRBJ1-1; v_gene: TRBV5-1; d_gene: TRBD1; abundance: .
CDR3aa: CASSLKREGSGKNIQYF; CDR3nt: TGTGCCAGCAGCTTGAAGCGGGAGGGCTCGGGCAAAAACATTCAGTACTTC; j_gene: TRBJ2-4; v_gene: TRBV5-4; d_gene: TRBD2; abundance: .
CDR3aa: CASRVGLAGGRGEQFF; CDR3nt: TGTGCCAGCAGGGTGGGACTAGCGGGAGGAAGAGGTGAGCAGTTCTTC; j_gene: TRBJ2-1; v_gene: TRBV27; d_gene: TRBD2; abundance: .
CDR3aa: CASSRDRGLAGLNEQYF; CDR3nt: TGTGCCAGCAGCCGCGATCGGGGACTAGCGGGACTCAACGAGCAGTACTTC; j_gene: TRBJ2-7; v_gene: TRBV5-6; d_gene: TRBD2; abundance: few
CDR3aa: CASIGVMDRSYEQYF; CDR3nt: TGTGCCAGCATAGGGGTAATGGACAGATCCTACGAGCAGTACTTC; j_gene: TRBJ2-7; v_gene: TRBV2; d_gene: .; abundance: .
CDR3aa: CASTRLFGPDQKLFF; CDR3nt: TGTGCCAGCACCCGACTATTCGGCCCGGATCAAAAACTGTTTTTT; j_gene: TRBJ1-4; v_gene: TRBV19; d_gene: .; abundance: .
CDR3aa: CASSPQGSSGKETQYF; CDR3nt: TGTGCCAGTAGTCCCCAGGGTTCTAGCGGGAAAGAGACCCAGTACTTC; j_gene: TRBJ2-5; v_gene: TRBV19; d_gene: TRBD2; abundance: .
CDR3aa: CASSLLGGGGNQPQHF; CDR3nt: TGTGCCAGCAGTTTATTGGGCGGGGGAGGCAATCAGCCCCAGCATTTT; j_gene: TRBJ1-5; v_gene: TRBV27; d_gene: .; abundance: once
CDR3aa: CASGQDTEAFF; CDR3nt: TGTGCCAGCGGACAGGACACTGAAGCTTTCTTT; j_gene: TRBJ1-1; v_gene: TRBV7-9; d_gene: TRBD1; abundance: few
CDR3aa: CAWTKGESTDTQYF; CDR3nt: TGTGCCTGGACCAAGGGAGAAAGCACAGATACGCAGTATTTT; j_gene: TRBJ2-3; v_gene: TRBV30; d_gene: .; abundance: .
CDR3aa: CASSDTQGRSPLHF; CDR3nt: TGTGCCAGCAGCGACACACAGGGTCGATCACCCCTCCACTTT; j_gene: TRBJ1-6; v_gene: TRBV9; d_gene: .; abundance: .
CDR3aa: CSAHRGGELFF; CDR3nt: TGCAGTGCCCACAGGGGCGGGGAGCTGTTTTTT; j_gene: TRBJ2-2; v_gene: TRBV20-1; d_gene: TRBD1; abundance: .
CDR3aa: CASSWTGDEAFF; CDR3nt: TGTGCCAGCAGCTGGACCGGGGATGAAGCTTTCTTT; j_gene: TRBJ1-1; v_gene: TRBV5-6; d_gene: .; abundance: few
CDR3aa: CASSYRPRETQYF; CDR3nt: TGTGCCAGCAGTTATCGGCCTAGAGAGACCCAGTACTTC; j_gene: TRBJ2-5; v_gene: TRBV28; d_gene: .; abundance: .
CDR3aa: CASRSLWASGSLETGELFF; CDR3nt: TGTGCCAGCAGATCTCTTTGGGCTAGCGGGAGTCTTGAAACCGGGGAGCTGTTTTTT; j_gene: TRBJ2-2; v_gene: TRBV13; d_gene: TRBD2; abundance: .
CDR3aa: CASRYGTGDF; CDR3nt: TGTGCCAGCAGGTACGGGACAGGGGACTTC; j_gene: TRBJ2-7; v_gene: TRBV25-1; d_gene: TRBD1; abundance: few
CDR3aa: CASSPPGPPYEQYF; CDR3nt: TGTGCCAGCAGCCCCCCAGGGCCTCCCTACGAGCAGTACTTC; j_gene: TRBJ2-7; v_gene: TRBV5-4; d_gene: .; abundance: .
CDR3aa: CASSQGGNWAGPYYEQYF; CDR3nt: TGTGCCAGCAGCCAAGGAGGAAACTGGGCAGGGCCTTACTACGAGCAGTACTTC; j_gene: TRBJ2-7; v_gene: TRBV4-2; d_gene: .; abundance: few
CDR3aa: CSVEQGIRAFF; CDR3nt: TGCAGCGTTGAACAGGGTATTCGAGCTTTCTTT; j_gene: TRBJ1-1; v_gene: TRBV29-1; d_gene: .; abundance: .
CDR3aa: CASSEYDRATNYGYTF; CDR3nt: TGTGCCAGCAGTGAATATGACAGGGCGACTAACTATGGCTACACCTTC; j_gene: TRBJ1-2; v_gene: TRBV6-1; d_gene: TRBD1; abundance: .
CDR3aa: CASSLDYQDRGLHGELFF; CDR3nt: TGCGCCAGCAGCCTTGATTACCAGGACAGGGGGCTGCACGGGGAGCTGTTTTTT; j_gene: TRBJ2-2; v_gene: TRBV5-1; d_gene: TRBD1; abundance: .
CDR3aa: CASSSTGQETQYF; CDR3nt: TGTGCCAGCAGTTCTACAGGGCAAGAGACCCAGTACTTC; j_gene: TRBJ2-5; v_gene: TRBV27; d_gene: .; abundance: once
CDR3aa: CASSPRLAGDLKNIQYF; CDR3nt: TGTGCCAGCAGCCCTAGACTAGCGGGGGACCTTAAAAACATTCAGTACTTC; j_gene: TRBJ2-4; v_gene: TRBV5-4; d_gene: TRBD2; abundance: few
CDR3aa: CASTDRTSNYGYTF; CDR3nt: TGTGCCAGCACGGACAGAACATCTAACTATGGCTACACCTTC; j_gene: TRBJ1-2; v_gene: TRBV7-2; d_gene: .; abundance: few
CDR3aa: CASSHGIDTDTQYF; CDR3nt: TGTGCCAGCAGTCACGGGATAGACACAGATACGCAGTATTTT; j_gene: TRBJ2-3; v_gene: TRBV7-9; d_gene: .; abundance: few
CDR3aa: CASSLRGSSNQPQHF; CDR3nt: TGCGCCAGCAGCTTACGGGGATCGAGCAATCAGCCCCAGCATTTT; j_gene: TRBJ1-5; v_gene: TRBV5-1; d_gene: .; abundance: .
CDR3aa: CASSLWDREEAFF; CDR3nt: TGTGCCAGCAGCTTATGGGACAGGGAAGAAGCTTTCTTT; j_gene: TRBJ1-1; v_gene: TRBV7-2; d_gene: TRBD1; abundance: .
CDR3aa: CASSQGPTGAHEQFF; CDR3nt: TGTGCCAGCAGCCAAGGCCCGACAGGGGCACATGAGCAGTTCTTC; j_gene: TRBJ2-1; v_gene: TRBV4-2; d_gene: TRBD1; abundance: once
CDR3aa: CASSPTGWDQPQHF; CDR3nt: TGTGCCAGCAGCCCGACAGGGTGGGATCAGCCCCAGCATTTT; j_gene: TRBJ1-5; v_gene: TRBV7-9; d_gene: TRBD1; abundance: .
CDR3aa: CASTQRGGDSPLHF; CDR3nt: TGTGCCAGTACCCAGCGGGGGGGCGATTCACCCCTCCACTTT; j_gene: TRBJ1-6; v_gene: TRBV19; d_gene: .; abundance: .
CDR3aa: CASSYATGGYGYTF; CDR3nt: TGTGCCAGCAGTTACGCGACAGGGGGCTATGGCTACACCTTC; j_gene: TRBJ1-2; v_gene: TRBV6-5; d_gene: TRBD1; abundance: .
CDR3aa: CASSRTLRGSTTGELFF; CDR3nt: TGTGCCAGCAGCCGTACCCTTCGCGGGAGTACGACCGGGGAGCTGTTTTTT; j_gene: TRBJ2-2; v_gene: TRBV5-4; d_gene: TRBD2; abundance: .
CDR3aa: CASSLEAVMNTEAFF; CDR3nt: TGTGCCAGCAGCTTAGAAGCTGTCATGAACACTGAAGCTTTCTTT; j_gene: TRBJ1-1; v_gene: TRBV7-2; d_gene: .; abundance: .
CDR3aa: CAWTGSGNTIYF; CDR3nt: TGTGCCTGGACAGGATCTGGAAACACCATATATTTT; j_gene: TRBJ1-3; v_gene: TRBV30; d_gene: .; abundance: .
CDR3aa: CASSPMGGTEQFF; CDR3nt: TGTGCCAGCAGTCCAATGGGGGGGACGGAGCAGTTCTTC; j_gene: TRBJ2-1; v_gene: TRBV9; d_gene: TRBD2; abundance: .
CDR3aa: CASSSGTSLPYEQYF; CDR3nt: TGTGCCAGCAGCTCTGGGACTAGTTTGCCCTACGAGCAGTACTTC; j_gene: TRBJ2-7; v_gene: TRBV7-6; d_gene: TRBD2; abundance: .
CDR3aa: CSVEGSSGGEVRDEQFF; CDR3nt: TGCAGCGTTGAAGGATCTAGCGGGGGGGAGGTTCGGGATGAGCAGTTCTTC; j_gene: TRBJ2-1; v_gene: TRBV29-1; d_gene: TRBD2; abundance: .
CDR3aa: CASTGGEGYNSPLHF; CDR3nt: TGTGCCAGCACCGGGGGTGAGGGATATAATTCACCCCTCCACTTT; j_gene: TRBJ1-6; v_gene: TRBV6-6; d_gene: .; abundance: .
CDR3aa: CASSQLPGISYEQYF; CDR3nt: TGTGCCAGCAGCCAATTACCGGGAATCTCCTACGAGCAGTACTTC; j_gene: TRBJ2-7; v_gene: TRBV14; d_gene: .; abundance: .
CDR3aa: CASSEVGTPWGTEAFF; CDR3nt: TGTGCCAGCAGTGAAGTCGGGACACCTTGGGGTACTGAAGCTTTCTTT; j_gene: TRBJ1-1; v_gene: TRBV25-1; d_gene: .; abundance: .
CDR3aa: CASSRSRTSGNTIYF; CDR3nt: TGTGCCAGCAGTCGGAGCAGAACCTCTGGAAACACCATATATTTT; j_gene: TRBJ1-3; v_gene: TRBV5-8; d_gene: .; abundance: .
CDR3aa: CASSVGDSGGNIQYF; CDR3nt: TGTGCCAGCAGCGTAGGGGATAGCGGGGGAAACATTCAGTACTTC; j_gene: TRBJ2-4; v_gene: TRBV9; d_gene: TRBD2; abundance: .
CDR3aa: CASSPTLSLGQGGSGANVLTF; CDR3nt: TGCGCCAGCAGCCCCACCCTTTCCCTGGGACAGGGCGGCTCTGGGGCCAACGTCCTGACTTTC; j_gene: TRBJ2-6; v_gene: TRBV4-1; d_gene: TRBD1; abundance: .
CDR3aa: CASSEVGLKDRETQYF; CDR3nt: TGTGCCAGCAGTGAGGTGGGGCTAAAGGACAGAGAGACCCAGTACTTC; j_gene: TRBJ2-5; v_gene: TRBV2; d_gene: .; abundance: once
CDR3aa: CASSLEGHYGYTF; CDR3nt: TGTGCCAGCAGCTTGGAGGGGCATTATGGCTACACCTTC; j_gene: TRBJ1-2; v_gene: TRBV7-2; d_gene: .; abundance: once
CDR3aa: CAIRSGTSYEQFF; CDR3nt: TGTGCCATCAGGTCCGGGACTAGTTATGAGCAGTTCTTC; j_gene: TRBJ2-1; v_gene: TRBV10-3; d_gene: TRBD2; abundance: .
CDR3aa: CASSQTGPNEKLFF; CDR3nt: TGTGCCAGCAGCCAGACAGGGCCTAATGAAAAACTGTTTTTT; j_gene: TRBJ1-4; v_gene: TRBV7-2; d_gene: TRBD1; abundance: .
CDR3aa: CASSLRRGNEQFF; CDR3nt: TGTGCCAGCAGCTTACGGCGGGGCAATGAGCAGTTCTTC; j_gene: TRBJ2-1; v_gene: TRBV7-2; d_gene: .; abundance: few
CDR3aa: CASTSGGRSTDTQYF; CDR3nt: TGTGCCAGCACCTCCGGGGGGCGGAGCACAGATACGCAGTATTTT; j_gene: TRBJ2-3; v_gene: TRBV27; d_gene: .; abundance: .
CDR3aa: CASGERGTYEQYF; CDR3nt: TGTGCCAGCGGAGAGCGGGGAACCTACGAGCAGTACTTC; j_gene: TRBJ2-7; v_gene: TRBV6-1; d_gene: TRBD2; abundance: .
CDR3aa: CASKGHLSEKLFF; CDR3nt: TGTGCCAGCAAGGGACATTTAAGTGAAAAACTGTTTTTT; j_gene: TRBJ1-4; v_gene: TRBV27; d_gene: .; abundance: .
CDR3aa: CASSSRDRGTYTDTQYF; CDR3nt: TGTGCCAGCAGTTCCCGAGACAGGGGGACCTACACAGATACGCAGTATTTT; j_gene: TRBJ2-3; v_gene: TRBV28; d_gene: TRBD1; abundance: .
CDR3aa: CASSRNFQGVNTEAFF; CDR3nt: TGCGCCAGCAGCCGAAATTTCCAGGGGGTGAACACTGAAGCTTTCTTT; j_gene: TRBJ1-1; v_gene: TRBV4-1; d_gene: TRBD1; abundance: .
CDR3aa: CASSLADGAEQYF; CDR3nt: TGTGCCAGCAGCTTGGCCGACGGAGCCGAGCAGTACTTC; j_gene: TRBJ2-7; v_gene: TRBV5-8; d_gene: .; abundance: .